The present T cell receptor beta chain was sequenced within a study of blood T cell repertoires in COVID-19. Study information: T cells, B-cell-depleted T cells, or PBMCs provided the cDNA or gDNA that served as material.

Per the germline V gene, CDR1 is LNHDA and CDR2 is SQIVND (reference sequence). The trim removed 10 bases at V and 4 bases at J, leaving 15 bases unmatched. The CDR3 loop spans 15 amino acids. Recruited during active infection, patients (from Seattle) were subsequently followed longitudinally. Original methodology: Quantification of nucleated cells was approximated via reference gene primer amplification. This table comes from immunoSEQ multiplex PCR, and its TCRdb copy is limited to in-frame clones, with some not included. V and J calls and clone size are those listed in that table; D and trimming were worked out from the DNA. The table lists fewer than 250,000 clones, around nine tenths of them singletons.

Sequenced sample: peripheral blood. The TCR comes from a man younger than 45 with COVID-19, enrolled during active disease. The V call is TRBV19, the J call TRBJ1-2, with 7 bases identical to TRBD1. DNA for the CDR3: TGTGCCACTAAAATATTCCAGGGGGGATCCTATGGCTACACCTTC. Its protein is CATKIFQGGSYGYTF.